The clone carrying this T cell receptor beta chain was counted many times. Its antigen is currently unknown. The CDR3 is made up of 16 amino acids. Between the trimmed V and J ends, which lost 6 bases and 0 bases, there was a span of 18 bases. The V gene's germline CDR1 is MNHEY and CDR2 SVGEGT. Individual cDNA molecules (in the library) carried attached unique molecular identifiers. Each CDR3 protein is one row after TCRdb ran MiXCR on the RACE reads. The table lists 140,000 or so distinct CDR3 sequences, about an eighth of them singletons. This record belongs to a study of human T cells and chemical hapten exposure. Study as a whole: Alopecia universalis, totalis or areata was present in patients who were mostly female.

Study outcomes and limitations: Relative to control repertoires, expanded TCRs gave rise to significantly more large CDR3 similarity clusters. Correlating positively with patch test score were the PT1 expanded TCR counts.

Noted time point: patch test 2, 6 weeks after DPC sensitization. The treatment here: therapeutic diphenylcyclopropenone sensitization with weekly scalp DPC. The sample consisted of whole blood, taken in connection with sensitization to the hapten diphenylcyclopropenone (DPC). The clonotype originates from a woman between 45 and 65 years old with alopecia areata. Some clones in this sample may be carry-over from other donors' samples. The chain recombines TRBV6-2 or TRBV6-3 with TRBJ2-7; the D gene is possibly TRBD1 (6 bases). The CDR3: CASSSPGERSSYEQYF. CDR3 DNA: TGTGCCAGCAGCAGTCCAGGGGAAAGAAGCTCCTACGAGCAGTACTTC.